The 22 T cell receptor beta chains below all came from one sample that was sequenced in a study of T cell repertoires in cytomegalovirus infection. Each CDR3 protein is one row after TCRdb ran MiXCR on the reads. Of hundreds of thousands of distinct CDR3 sequences in the sample, approximately 42% were seen once. Antigen specificity for these receptors is unknown. Sequencing used cultured PBMCs, obtained from culture after CMV antigen stimulation. The receptors were gathered from a human donor in good health (CMV status not recorded). Some clones in this sample may be carry-over from other donors' samples.

V and J are TRBV7-2 and TRBJ2-7; TRBD1 agrees at 9 bases. In germline, CDR1 is SGHTA, CDR2 FQGNSA. The length of the CDR3 is 14 residues. The V segment lost 5 bases and the J segment 3 bases; nucleotides outside the gene matches: 5. CDR3: CASSHRGLVYEQYF. CDR3 nucleotide sequence: TGTGCCAGCAGCCACAGGGGGCTAGTCTACGAGCAGTACTTC.

This clonotype was recorded once. The chain joins TRBV27 to TRBJ1-6; 7 bases agree with TRBD1. The CDR3 runs to 15 residues. With 5 bases clipped from V and 11 bases from J, the junction kept 12 bases outside the gene matches. CDR1 and CDR2 from the germline V gene are MNHEY and SMNVEV (reference sequence). The CDR3 bases are TGTGCCAGCAGTGAGACAGGGATTCTAGGTACACCCCTCCACTTT. Protein product: CASSETGILGTPLHF.

The chain is built from TRBV7-6 and TRBJ2-1; no firm D call. This CDR3 comprises 13 residues. Germline V gene data show CDR1 as SGHVS and CDR2 as FNYEAQ. Deletions cut 4 bases from V and 5 bases from J, with 9 bases between. CDR3 DNA sequence: TGTGCCAGCAGCTATACACCAAACAATGAGCAGTTCTTC. Its protein product is CASSYTPNNEQFF.

The chain is built from TRBV7-4 and TRBJ1-5; 9 bases are shared with TRBD1. Germline CDR1 reads SGHVT; CDR2 reads SQSDAQ. V lost 5 bases and J lost 0; bases outside the gene matches: 5. The length of the CDR3 is 16 residues. CDR3 DNA sequence: TGTGCCAGCAGCCCTCGGACAGGGGATAGCAATCAGCCCCAGCATTTT. It yields the protein CASSPRTGDSNQPQHF.

This sequence joins TRBV12-3 or TRBV12-4 and TRBJ2-3, with a possible D match to TRBD2 (5 bases). Trimming stripped 3 bases from V and 6 bases from J, with 13 bases between. The CDR3 loop spans 14 amino acids. This chain's CDR3 is CASSLARVGDTQYF. The CDR3 nucleotides are TGTGCCAGCAGTTTGGCGCGGGTCGGGGATACGCAGTATTTT.

This chain uses TRBV6-1 with TRBJ2-2; TRBD2 agrees at 9 bases. The CDR3 is 16 amino acids. V trimming: 1 base; J trimming: 7 bases; junction bases outside the gene matches: 7. Germline V gene lookup returns CDR1 MNHNS and CDR2 SASEGT. The CDR3 reads CASSEVQRGANGELFF. For the CDR3, the DNA is TGTGCCAGCAGTGAAGTTCAGCGGGGGGCTAACGGGGAGCTGTTTTTT.

This clonotype was observed a handful of times. The rearrangement joins TRBV7-8 to TRBJ1-1, with 8 bases aligning to TRBD1. V shed 5 bases, J shed 7 bases, and the junction held 9 bases outside the gene matches. Germline V gives CDR1 SGHVS, CDR2 FQNEAQ. The CDR3 sequence is 14 residues long. The CDR3 DNA follows: TGTGCCAGCAGCGCAACAGGGGGTGGTGGTGAAGCTTTCTTT. Amino acid sequence: CASSATGGGGEAFF.

This clonotype has more than one count but fewer than ten. The chain joins TRBV20-1 to TRBJ2-7; TRBD2 matches at 13 bases. The CDR3 totals 16 residues. V lost 5 bases, J lost 4 bases, and 11 bases stayed unmatched. The germline V gene has CDR1 DFQATT and CDR2 SNEGSKA (reference sequence). CDR3 nucleotides: TGCAGTGCTCTCCCCGGGACTAGCGGGGTACGGTACGAGCAGTACTTC. Protein sequence: CSALPGTSGVRYEQYF.

The V call is TRBV5-4, the J call TRBJ2-5; 7 nucleotides agree with TRBD2. The length of the CDR3 is 16 residues. V shed 4 bases, J shed 1 base, and the junction held 10 bases outside the gene matches. CDR1 is SGHNT and CDR2 is YYREEE in the germline V gene (reference sequence). The CDR3 region is CASSRRASGTQETQYF. The CDR3 coding sequence is TGTGCCAGCAGCCGACGGGCTAGCGGTACCCAAGAGACCCAGTACTTC. Looking up the rest from reference TRBV5-4 and TRBJ2-5 gives the full variable domain: ETGVTQSPTHLIKTRGQQVTLRCSSQSGHNTVSWYQQALGQGPQFIFQYYREEENGRGNFPPRFSGLQFPNYSSELNVNALELDDSALYLCASSRRASGTQETQYFGPGTRLLVL.

The table lists this clonotype with a few counts. The chain uses TRBV7-9 and TRBJ2-3; weak D call: TRBD2 (5 bases). CDR3 size: 14 residues. V lost 1 base and J lost 2, with 7 bases in between. Germline V gene data show CDR1 as SEHNR and CDR2 as FQNEAQ (reference sequence). The DNA for the CDR3 is TGTGCCAGCAGCTTAGACGGGGTCACAGATACGCAGTATTTT. The encoded protein is CASSLDGVTDTQYF.

The V and J genes are TRBV27 and TRBJ2-3, with no clear D. Between the trimmed V and J ends, which lost 2 bases and 2 bases, there was a span of 11 bases. The CDR3 is 15 amino acids. CDR1 is MNHEY and CDR2 is SMNVEV in the germline V gene (reference sequence). As DNA, the CDR3 is TGTGCCAGCAGTTTAGCGGTCCCGCTCACAGATACGCAGTATTTT. Its protein product is CASSLAVPLTDTQYF.

The genes are TRBV19 and TRBJ1-1; a weak D match, TRBD1 (5 bases). The CDR3 loop spans 18 amino acids. V dropped 8 bases and J dropped 5 bases, with 30 bases sitting between them. CDR1 is LNHDA, CDR2 SQIVND, per germline (reference sequence). CDR3 DNA sequence: TGTGCCAGTCGTCGAGGATTAAAGGGGCTCCGGGAGGTGACTGAAGCTTTCTTT. Amino acids: CASRRGLKGLREVTEAFF.

The gene calls are TRBV6-6 and TRBJ2-7, with D unresolved. Deletions cut 0 bases from V and 6 bases from J, with 6 bases between. The CDR3 sequence is 12 residues long. Germline V CDR1 and CDR2: MNHNY, SVGAGI (reference sequence). The CDR3 DNA follows: TGTGCCAGCAGTTACTCAGGAAGCGAGCAGTACTTC. Its translation is CASSYSGSEQYF.

This rearrangement joins TRBV7-2 to TRBJ2-7, with D perhaps matching TRBD2 (5 bases). V lost 5 bases and J 2 bases, leaving 16 bases between the germline ends. The germline gives CDR1 SGHTA, CDR2 FQGNSA. CDR3 length: 15 amino acids. Written as DNA, the CDR3 is TGTGCCAGCAGCGCACGAAGGACTGGGGCCTACGAGCAGTACTTC. Its translation is CASSARRTGAYEQYF.

This clonotype has more than one count but fewer than ten. V usage is TRBV19 and J usage is TRBJ2-5, with TRBD1 matching 11 bases. V lost 4 bases and J lost 5; bases outside the gene matches: 6. The CDR3 consists of 15 residues. Germline values: CDR1 LNHDA, CDR2 SQIVND (reference sequence). CDR3 nucleotides: TGTGCCAGTAGTACCCGGACAGGGGGCTTGGAGACCCAGTACTTC. It codes for CASSTRTGGLETQYF.

The chain carries TRBV29-1 and TRBJ2-5; TRBD1 is a possible D gene (5 bases). V lost 6 bases to trimming and J lost 2 bases, with 13 bases between them. The CDR3 is 13 residues long. Per the germline V gene, CDR1 is SQVTM and CDR2 is ANQGSEA. In nucleotides, the CDR3 is TGCAGCGTCGCTCGCAGGGCACAAGAGACCCAGTACTTC. Its protein is CSVARRAQETQYF.

This clonotype occurred a few times. This chain links TRBV7-2 with TRBJ1-3, with TRBD1 as a possible D gene (6 bases). CDR1 and CDR2 (germline): SGHTA, FQGNSA. V was clipped by 5 bases and J by 4 bases, with 15 bases between them. This CDR3 comprises 15 residues. The DNA for the CDR3 is TGTGCCAGCAGCGGGCGGGGGACAACGGGAAACACCATATATTTT. Protein sequence: CASSGRGTTGNTIYF. The variable domain in full, completed from reference TRBV7-2 and TRBJ1-3, reads GAGVSQSPSNKVTEKGKDVELRCDPISGHTALYWYRQSLGQGLEFLIYFQGNSAPDKSGLPSDRFSAERTGGSVSTLTIQRTQQEDSAVYLCASSGRGTTGNTIYFGEGSWLTVV.

This clonotype came up a few times. This chain connects TRBV12-3 or TRBV12-4 to TRBJ1-5; D is uncertain. The CDR3 is 13 amino acids. Trimming cost V 6 bases and J 6 bases, with 12 bases left between them. The CDR3 sequence is CASRRDYRQPQHF. CDR3 in DNA: TGTGCCAGCAGGCGCGACTACCGTCAGCCCCAGCATTTT.

The CDR3 DNA reads TGTGCCAGCAGCCCTGGGACCCACGAGCAGTACTTC. Translated, it gives CASSPGTHEQYF. The chain employs TRBV5-4 and TRBJ2-7; TRBD1 or TRBD2 may be the D gene (5 bases each). This CDR3 has 12 residues. Germline CDR1 reads SGHNT; CDR2 reads YYREEE (reference sequence). Trimming stripped 4 bases from V and 5 bases from J, with 10 bases between.

This clonotype was observed a few times. The gene calls are TRBV11-2 and TRBJ2-7; 8 nucleotides line up with TRBD2. CDR3 length: 15 residues. The V segment lost 4 bases and the J segment 4 bases; nucleotides outside the gene matches: 9. Germline CDR1 is SGHAT and CDR2 is FQNNGV. For the CDR3, the DNA is TGTGCCAGCAGCTACTCAGCGGGAGCGGGGTACGAGCAGTACTTC. Its protein is CASSYSAGAGYEQYF.

This rearrangement joins TRBV6-5 to TRBJ1-5, with TRBD1 matching over 7 bases. V gave up 6 bases and J gave up 6 bases; unmatched junction bases: 11. This CDR3 has 15 amino acids. The germline V gene encodes CDR1 MNHEY and CDR2 SVGAGI. The CDR3 is CASSRTGDLSQPQHF. DNA of the CDR3: TGTGCCAGCAGCCGAACAGGGGACTTGAGTCAGCCCCAGCATTTT.

This clonotype was counted between two and nine times. V gene TRBV6-5 combines with J gene TRBJ2-7; TRBD1 agrees at 11 bases. V shed 5 bases and J 1 base; nucleotides not matched to a gene: 4. CDR1 is MNHEY, CDR2 SVGAGI, per germline. The CDR3 runs to 15 residues. The CDR3 is CASSHRDRGSYEQYF. CDR3 in DNA: TGTGCCAGCAGTCACCGGGACAGGGGGTCCTACGAGCAGTACTTC.